The clone carrying this TCR beta chain came up many times. Amplified regions were TCR beta CDR3 sequences from RNA transcripts. HTBI primers drove first-round RT-PCR of the TCR CDR3. TCRdb redid the calling of the multiplex PCR reads with MiXCR, one entry per CDR3 protein. The profile shows roughly 56,000 distinct CDR3 sequences, around half of them singletons. This entry is derived from a study of T cells in Graves' hyperthyroidism and ophthalmopathy. In germline, CDR1 is MNHEY, CDR2 SMNVEV (reference sequence). The J segment lost 4 bases and the V segment lost 5 bases, leaving 6 bases of the junction unmatched. This CDR3 is built from 15 residues.

The clonotype originates from a woman aged 30 to 39 with Graves' ophthalmopathy. Sequencing was carried out using blood. V and J are TRBV27 and TRBJ2-7, with 12 bases fitting TRBD2. As DNA, the CDR3 is TGTGCCAGCAGTACCCAACTAGCGGGAGGTTACGAGCAGTACTTC. The encoded protein is CASSTQLAGGYEQYF.